These 22 T cell receptor beta chains were sequenced from one sample in a study of cytomegalovirus exposure and HLA in healthy donors. TCRdb's copy holds only in-frame clones and misses some; the assay was immunoSEQ multiplex PCR. The sample gives hundreds of thousands of clones, about 90% of which show up once; approximately 12% is in the top ten. The sample was PBMCs. These receptor sequences come from a man younger than 35 in good health and CMV-seropositive.

This chain joins TRBV14 and TRBJ1-5; D is undetermined. This CDR3 contains 16 residues. Germline CDR1 reads SGHDN; CDR2 reads FVKESK. Between the trimmed V and J ends, which lost 3 bases and 1 base, there was a span of 13 bases. The CDR3 DNA reads as TGTGCCAGCAGCCATCGCACCCGGAGGAGCAATCAGCCCCAGCATTTT. As protein: CASSHRTRRSNQPQHF. Supplemented by reference TRBV14 and TRBJ1-5, the full variable domain reads EAGVTQFPSHSVIEKGQTVTLRCDPISGHDNLYWYRRVMGKEIKFLLHFVKESKQDESGMPNNRFLAERTGGTYSTLKVQPAELEDSGVYFCASSHRTRRSNQPQHFGDGTRLSIL.

The V call is TRBV15, the J call TRBJ1-5; D gene ambiguous. With 2 bases removed from V and 4 bases from J, the gap between germline ends came to 6 bases. The CDR3 sequence is 13 residues long. The germline gives CDR1 LNHNV, CDR2 YYDKDF (reference sequence). In nucleotides, the CDR3 is TGTGCCACCAGCAGAACACCGAATCAGCCCCAGCATTTT. Its translation is CATSRTPNQPQHF.

This chain links TRBV20-1 with TRBJ2-7; D is possibly TRBD2 (5 bases). The CDR3 is 11 amino acids. Per the germline V gene, CDR1 is DFQATT and CDR2 is SNEGSKA (reference sequence). The CDR3 nucleotides read TGCATGGGTAGCGTCTCTGGCGAGCAGTACTTC. It specifies CMGSVSGEQYF.

The CDR3 DNA follows: TGTGCCAGCAGTTACGGAGCATACTCCTACGAGCAGTACTTC. It encodes CASSYGAYSYEQYF. The chain uses TRBV6-5 and TRBJ2-7; no reliable D call. Deletions cut 2 bases from V and 0 bases from J, with 8 bases between. The CDR3 spans 14 residues. Per germline, CDR1 MNHEY and CDR2 SVGAGI.

The chain couples TRBV6-5 to TRBJ1-1; D is unresolved. Germline CDR1 is MNHEY and CDR2 is SVGAGI. V lost 6 bases and J 5 bases, leaving 10 bases between the germline ends. The CDR3 is made up of 12 amino acids. In nucleotides, the CDR3 is TGTGCCAGCAGCCGGGGAGGGACTGAAGCTTTCTTT. Residues: CASSRGGTEAFF.

The V gene is TRBV7-2, the J gene TRBJ2-7; D ambiguous. Germline V gene lookup returns CDR1 SGHTA and CDR2 FQGNSA. This CDR3 spans 14 amino acids. Trimming took off 3 bases at V and 0 bases at J, with 9 bases between the two ends. CDR3 residues: CASSFDWSSYEQYF. The CDR3, as DNA: TGTGCCAGCAGCTTCGACTGGAGCTCCTACGAGCAGTACTTC.

This chain uses TRBV27 with TRBJ1-2; possibly TRBD1 for D (5 bases). Germline-derived CDR1 and CDR2 are MNHEY and SMNVEV (reference sequence). The V end was cut by 4 bases, the J end by 4 bases, with 16 bases between. CDR3 length: 15 amino acids. DNA of the CDR3: TGTGCCAGCAGTTCGGCCCCTAGGGGACTCTATGGCTACACCTTC. Its translation is CASSSAPRGLYGYTF.

This sequence joins TRBV6-1 and TRBJ2-1; D perhaps matches TRBD2 (6 bases). The CDR3 loop spans 14 amino acids. Per germline, CDR1 MNHNS and CDR2 SASEGT. Trimming stripped 8 bases from V and 5 bases from J, with 16 bases between. This chain's CDR3 is CASVSGTVDNEQFF. The DNA of the CDR3 is TGTGCCAGCGTTTCCGGGACTGTTGACAATGAGCAGTTCTTC.

The chain is built from TRBV7-8 and TRBJ2-1; 7 bases align to TRBD2. This CDR3 region has 16 residues. Germline CDR1 and CDR2: SGHVS and FQNEAQ. Unmatched junction bases numbered 12, after V lost 5 bases and J lost 5 bases. The CDR3 DNA reads as TGTGCCAGCAGCCCCTGGGGAGGGGCTAGTGACAATGAGCAGTTCTTC. Protein product: CASSPWGGASDNEQFF.

The J gene is TRBJ1-1, the V gene TRBV10-2; D not resolved. V lost 7 bases to trimming and J lost 1 base, with 10 bases between them. CDR3 length equals 13 residues. Looked up from germline, CDR1 is WSHSY and CDR2 is SAAADI. CDR3 nucleotides: TGCGCCAGCACCGTTGGAGGGAACACTGAAGCTTTCTTT. Its translation: CASTVGGNTEAFF.

The count of this clone is one. V usage is TRBV7-6 and J usage is TRBJ2-2; 10 positions agree with TRBD2. Losses at the gene ends were 0 bases for V and 6 bases for J; bases not matched to a gene: 4. CDR3 length: 16 residues. Germline V CDR1 and CDR2: SGHVS, FNYEAQ. The CDR3 reads CASSLAVGTSAGELFF. CDR3 in DNA: TGTGCCAGCAGCTTAGCAGTGGGGACTAGCGCCGGGGAGCTGTTTTTT. Drawing the rest from reference TRBV7-6 and TRBJ2-2, the complete variable domain is GAGVSQSPRYKVTKRGQDVALRCDPISGHVSLYWYRQALGQGPEFLTYFNYEAQQDKSGLPNDRFSAERPEGSISTLTIQRTEQRDSAMYRCASSLAVGTSAGELFFGEGSRLTVL.

The gene calls are TRBV10-3 and TRBJ1-2; 9 nucleotides match TRBD1. The CDR3 runs to 14 residues. The V segment lost 3 bases and the J segment 5 bases; nucleotides outside the gene matches: 4. Germline lookup yields CDR1 ENHRY and CDR2 SYGVKD. The CDR3 coding sequence is TGTGCCATCAGTGAACCCGGACAGGGGTATGGCTACACCTTC. Protein: CAISEPGQGYGYTF.

The chain joins TRBV2 to TRBJ1-1; D possibly corresponds to TRBD1 (5 bases). CDR3 size: 13 residues. Germline V CDR1 and CDR2: SNHLY, FYNNEI. Between the trimmed V and J ends, which lost 8 bases and 5 bases, there was a span of 15 bases. CDR3 region: CASSDNWRTEAFF. CDR3 coding DNA: TGTGCCAGCTCGGACAACTGGAGGACTGAAGCTTTCTTT.

This rearrangement joins TRBV11-2 to TRBJ2-5; 7 nucleotides match TRBD1. The CDR3 covers 13 residues. Germline V CDR1 and CDR2: SGHAT, FQNNGV. V lost 6 bases and J lost 5; bases outside the gene matches: 6. The CDR3 loop is CASRKQGLETQYF. CDR3 nucleotide sequence: TGTGCCAGCAGAAAACAGGGGTTGGAGACCCAGTACTTC. Together with reference TRBV11-2 and TRBJ2-5, the CDR3 gives the full variable domain: EAGVAQSPRYKIIEKRQSVAFWCNPISGHATLYWYQQILGQGPKLLIQFQNNGVVDDSQLPKDRFSAERLKGVDSTLKIQPAKLEDSAVYLCASRKQGLETQYFGPGTRLLVL.

This chain joins TRBV5-1 and TRBJ2-7; 11 bases map to TRBD2. The trim removed 0 bases at V and 3 bases at J, leaving 5 bases unmatched. The CDR3 totals 16 residues. Germline V gene sequence: CDR1 SGHRS, CDR2 YFSETQ. CDR3 loop: CASSLVTSGSSYEQYF. The CDR3 DNA is TGCGCCAGCAGCTTGGTTACTAGCGGGAGTAGCTACGAGCAGTACTTC.

The gene calls are TRBV5-6 and TRBJ2-7; a weak D match, TRBD1 (5 bases). Germline CDR1 is SGHDT and CDR2 is YYEEEE. This CDR3 is built from 15 residues. The ends were cut back, 2 bases at V and 0 bases at J, with 12 bases in the middle. CDR3 protein: CASSFGPGNSYEQYF. The DNA for the CDR3 is TGTGCCAGCAGCTTCGGACCAGGGAACTCCTACGAGCAGTACTTC.

This sequence joins TRBV5-6 and TRBJ1-2; no definite D call. The CDR3 sequence is 13 residues long. Germline V lookup: CDR1 SGHDT, CDR2 YYEEEE. V gave up 0 bases and J gave up 5 bases, with 8 bases separating them. The CDR3 sequence is CASSLEQFYGYTF. DNA of the CDR3: TGTGCCAGCAGCTTGGAACAGTTTTATGGCTACACCTTC.

This clone has just a few counts. The rearrangement uses TRBV19 and TRBJ1-2; TRBD1 aligns across 8 bases. The V segment lost 6 bases and the J segment 0 bases; nucleotides outside the gene matches: 6. Germline V lookup: CDR1 LNHDA, CDR2 SQIVND (reference sequence). This CDR3 is built from 15 residues. Here the CDR3 DNA reads TGTGCCAGTAGCACAGGGGGGACTCCTAACTATGGCTACACCTTC. As protein: CASSTGGTPNYGYTF.

The chain combines TRBV6-6 with TRBJ1-2; 7 nucleotides line up with TRBD1. The CDR3 consists of 14 residues. CDR1 is MNHNY, CDR2 SVGAGI, per germline (reference sequence). The V and J ends lost 4 bases and 6 bases, in that order; junction bases with no gene match: 8. The CDR3 region is CASSLGGAGDGYTF. CDR3 in DNA: TGTGCCAGCAGTTTAGGGGGCGCGGGTGATGGCTACACCTTC.

V gene TRBV5-4 combines with J gene TRBJ1-5, with TRBD1 matching 8 bases. The germline gives CDR1 SGHNT, CDR2 YYREEE (reference sequence). Trimming took 0 bases from V and 0 from J; bases not matched to a gene: 8. The CDR3 has 18 residues. The CDR3 region has the DNA TGTGCCAGCAGCTTGGCGGGCAGGGGGCTCGATAGCAATCAGCCCCAGCATTTT. Encoded protein: CASSLAGRGLDSNQPQHF.

The CDR3 DNA is TGTGCCAGCAGCTTAGGATGGCTAGCGGTTAGCACAGATACGCAGTATTTT. It translates to CASSLGWLAVSTDTQYF. The J gene is TRBJ2-3, the V gene TRBV7-9, with 7 bases lining up with TRBD2. The CDR3 totals 17 residues. Looked up from germline, CDR1 is SEHNR and CDR2 is FQNEAQ (reference sequence). V lost 1 base and J lost 0; bases outside the gene matches: 7.

This sequence joins TRBV30 and TRBJ1-2; 9 bases are shared with TRBD1. Unmatched junction bases numbered 4, after V lost 4 bases and J lost 4 bases. The CDR3 extends over 13 amino acids. The V gene's germline CDR1 is GTSNPN and CDR2 SVGIG (reference sequence). The CDR3, as DNA: TGTGCCTGGAACAGGGGGCGGATCTATGGCTACACCTTC. It translates to CAWNRGRIYGYTF.